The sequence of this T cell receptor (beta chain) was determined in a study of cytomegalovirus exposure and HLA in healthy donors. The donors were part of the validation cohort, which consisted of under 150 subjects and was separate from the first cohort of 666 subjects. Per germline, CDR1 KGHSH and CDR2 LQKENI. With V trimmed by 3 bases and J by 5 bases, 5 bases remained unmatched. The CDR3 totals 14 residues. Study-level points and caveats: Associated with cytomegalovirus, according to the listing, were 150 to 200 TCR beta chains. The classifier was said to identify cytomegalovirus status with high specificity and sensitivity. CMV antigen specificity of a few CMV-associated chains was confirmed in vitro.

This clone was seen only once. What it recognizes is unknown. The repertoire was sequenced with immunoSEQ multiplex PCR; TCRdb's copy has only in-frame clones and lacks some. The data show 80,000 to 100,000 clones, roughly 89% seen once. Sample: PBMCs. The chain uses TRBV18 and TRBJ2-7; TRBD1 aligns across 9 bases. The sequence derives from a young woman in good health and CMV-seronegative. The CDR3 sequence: CASSPRRDRDEQYF. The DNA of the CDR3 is TGTGCCAGCTCACCGCGCCGGGACAGGGACGAGCAGTACTTC.